This entry describes one T cell receptor (beta chain). Single viable CD3+CD4+CD8-CD45RO+ cells were sorted as the memory CD4+ T cells. This sample stems from a study of memory CD4+ T cells and cytomegalovirus serostatus. Repertoires were generated with immunoSEQ multiplex PCR, while TCRdb's copy carries only in-frame clones and drops some. This table holds about 57,000 clones, 65% to 80% found once. The CDR3 runs to 13 residues. Germline CDR1 and CDR2: SNHLY and FYNNEI. Trimming shortened V by 6 bases and J by 5 bases, and 11 bases separated the two germline ends. This receptor was obtained from an adult in good health and CMV-seronegative. Sequencing was done on a sample of memory CD4+ T cells from blood. The gene calls are TRBV2 and TRBJ2-1, with a possible D match to TRBD2 (6 bases). CDR3 protein: CASRNGRHNEQFF. In DNA form, the CDR3 reads TGTGCCAGCAGGAACGGGAGACACAATGAGCAGTTCTTC.